This is a list of T cell receptor beta chains from one sample in a study of blood T cell repertoires in COVID-19. TCRdb keeps only in-frame clones here, not all; method: immunoSEQ multiplex PCR. The table has around 77,000 clones, 75% to 90% seen once. Sequenced input: peripheral blood. The receptors derive from a man older than 75 with acute or convalescent COVID-19. The CDR3 runs from the conserved cysteine through the conserved F or W. The order of the fields is CDR3 protein, CDR3 DNA, V gene, clone size, D gene, J gene. The D gene is left open where the match is weak. Where a row states a size, it is once, few, many or the class of an expanded clone; other rows omit it.

CDR3aa: CASSDSWGGGADTQYF
CDR3nt: TGTGCCAGCAGTGACTCTTGGGGCGGAGGGGCAGATACGCAGTATTTT
v_gene: TRBV6-4
abundance: NA
d_gene: NA
j_gene: TRBJ2-3

CDR3aa: CASSALTGSYGYTF
CDR3nt: TGTGCCAGCAGTGCGTTGACAGGGAGCTATGGCTACACCTTC
v_gene: TRBV27
abundance: NA
d_gene: TRBD1
j_gene: TRBJ1-2

CDR3aa: CASSQIPNRGPGEQYF
CDR3nt: TGTGCCAGCAGCCAGATACCCAACAGGGGGCCCGGGGAGCAGTACTTC
v_gene: TRBV4-2
abundance: few
d_gene: TRBD1
j_gene: TRBJ2-7

CDR3aa: CASSMTGGTEAFF
CDR3nt: TGTGCCAGTAGTATGACAGGGGGCACTGAAGCTTTCTTT
v_gene: TRBV19
abundance: NA
d_gene: TRBD1
j_gene: TRBJ1-1

CDR3aa: CASSLVAGANTGELFF
CDR3nt: TGCGCCAGCAGCTTGGTCGCGGGGGCGAACACCGGGGAGCTGTTTTTT
v_gene: TRBV5-1
abundance: NA
d_gene: TRBD2
j_gene: TRBJ2-2

CDR3aa: CASSRLGGEHGELFF
CDR3nt: TGTGCCAGCAGTCGACTGGGGGGGGAGCACGGGGAGCTGTTTTTT
v_gene: TRBV6-6
abundance: NA
d_gene: TRBD2
j_gene: TRBJ2-2

CDR3aa: CASSQELAGGRDTQYF
CDR3nt: TGCGCCAGCAGCCAAGAACTAGCGGGGGGGCGAGATACGCAGTATTTT
v_gene: TRBV4-3
abundance: few
d_gene: TRBD2
j_gene: TRBJ2-3

CDR3aa: CASSLNRGLMAGELFF
CDR3nt: TGTGCCAGCAGCTTAAACAGGGGCCTAATGGCCGGGGAGCTGTTTTTT
v_gene: TRBV7-6
abundance: NA
d_gene: TRBD1
j_gene: TRBJ2-2

CDR3aa: CASSLDRGNQPQHF
CDR3nt: TGTGCCAGCAGCCTTGACAGAGGCAATCAGCCCCAGCATTTT
v_gene: TRBV5-4
abundance: NA
d_gene: NA
j_gene: TRBJ1-5

CDR3aa: CASSQGGAGANVLTF
CDR3nt: TGTGCCAGCAGCCAGGGGGGAGCTGGGGCCAACGTCCTGACTTTC
v_gene: TRBV7-2
abundance: NA
d_gene: NA
j_gene: TRBJ2-6

CDR3aa: CASSPRASGAWGDTQYF
CDR3nt: TGTGCCAGCAGCCCCCGGGCTAGCGGGGCCTGGGGAGATACGCAGTATTTT
v_gene: TRBV7-2
abundance: NA
d_gene: TRBD2
j_gene: TRBJ2-3

CDR3aa: CASSLPGTANEKLFF
CDR3nt: TGTGCCAGCAGCTTGCCCGGGACAGCTAATGAAAAACTGTTTTTT
v_gene: TRBV5-5
abundance: NA
d_gene: TRBD1
j_gene: TRBJ1-4

CDR3aa: CASSDLVQTNYGYTF
CDR3nt: TGTGCCAGCAGCGACCTAGTCCAGACTAACTATGGCTACACCTTC
v_gene: TRBV2
abundance: NA
d_gene: NA
j_gene: TRBJ1-2

CDR3aa: CASTRQGMNTEAFF
CDR3nt: TGTGCCAGCACCCGACAGGGGATGAACACTGAAGCTTTCTTT
v_gene: TRBV5-4
abundance: NA
d_gene: TRBD1
j_gene: TRBJ1-1

CDR3aa: CASSRASGTGVSQYF
CDR3nt: TGTGCCAGTAGTAGAGCATCCGGGACAGGGGTTTCGCAGTACTTC
v_gene: TRBV19
abundance: NA
d_gene: TRBD1
j_gene: TRBJ2-7

CDR3aa: CASRPGQGAPEQYF
CDR3nt: TGTGCCAGCCGACCGGGACAGGGGGCGCCTGAGCAGTACTTC
v_gene: TRBV19
abundance: NA
d_gene: TRBD1
j_gene: TRBJ2-7

CDR3aa: CASSTFSAERASYEQYF
CDR3nt: TGTGCCAGCAGCACCTTCTCCGCTGAGCGGGCCTCCTACGAGCAGTACTTC
v_gene: TRBV11-2
abundance: NA
d_gene: NA
j_gene: TRBJ2-7

CDR3aa: CASSLAGTANYEQYF
CDR3nt: TGCGCCAGCAGCTTGGCGGGGACAGCTAACTACGAGCAGTACTTC
v_gene: TRBV5-1
abundance: NA
d_gene: TRBD1
j_gene: TRBJ2-7

CDR3aa: CASSLGERVHEQFF
CDR3nt: TGCGCCAGCAGCCTAGGGGAAAGGGTACATGAGCAGTTCTTC
v_gene: TRBV5-1
abundance: few
d_gene: NA
j_gene: TRBJ2-1

CDR3aa: CASRPQGMNTEAFF
CDR3nt: TGTGCCAGCAGGCCCCAGGGGATGAACACTGAAGCTTTCTTT
v_gene: TRBV6-5
abundance: NA
d_gene: NA
j_gene: TRBJ1-1

CDR3aa: CASSLSGGTGMVQPQHF
CDR3nt: TGTGCCAGCAGTTTATCGGGGGGGACAGGGATGGTTCAGCCCCAGCATTTT
v_gene: TRBV27
abundance: NA
d_gene: TRBD1
j_gene: TRBJ1-5

CDR3aa: CASSSPGQGVGEQFF
CDR3nt: TGTGCCAGCAGTTCACCGGGACAGGGGGTCGGTGAGCAGTTCTTC
v_gene: TRBV6-5
abundance: NA
d_gene: TRBD1
j_gene: TRBJ2-1